One sample yielded the 7 T cell receptor beta chains listed below, sequenced in a study of OX40 agonist ivuxolimab in advanced cancers. The data were produced by immunoSEQ multiplex PCR, yet TCRdb's version contains in-frame clones alone and is incomplete. The repertoire consists of 30,000 to 35,000 clones, with roughly 87% occurring once and the leading ten covering 36%. Source: CD4+ or CD8+ T cells sorted from blood, taken in a trial of the OX40 agonist ivuxolimab. These TCRs come from an adult with an advanced solid tumor such as melanoma, head and neck, liver or kidney cancer.

V usage is TRBV7-9 and J usage is TRBJ2-1; D might be TRBD2 (5 bases). This CDR3 region has 16 residues. Germline V gene lookup returns CDR1 SEHNR and CDR2 FQNEAQ (reference sequence). The V and J ends lost 0 bases and 2 bases respectively, with 11 bases between them. The CDR3 coding sequence is TGTGCCAGCAGCTTAGCCAGCGGAGCCCCCTACAATGAGCAGTTCTTC. Residues: CASSLASGAPYNEQFF.

This rearrangement joins TRBV10-3 to TRBJ2-5; the D is unclear. Trimming took 0 bases from V and 5 from J, leaving 1 base between them. This CDR3 spans 11 amino acids. Germline CDR1 is ENHRY and CDR2 is SYGVKD. DNA of the CDR3: TGTGCCATCAGTGAGTCTGAGACCCAGTACTTC. Residues: CAISESETQYF.

This rearrangement joins TRBV27 to TRBJ2-7; TRBD2 matches at 9 bases. The CDR3 runs 14 residues. V trimming: 6 bases; J trimming: 5 bases; junction bases outside the gene matches: 8. Germline V CDR1 and CDR2: MNHEY, SMNVEV (reference sequence). The CDR3, as DNA: TGTGCCAGCAGCCCAGGTAGCGGGAGCCACGAGCAGTACTTC. Translation: CASSPGSGSHEQYF.

J is TRBJ2-3 and V is TRBV19; D may be TRBD2 (6 bases). This CDR3 spans 14 amino acids. Looked up from germline, CDR1 is LNHDA and CDR2 is SQIVND (reference sequence). V dropped 7 bases and J dropped 3 bases, with 14 bases sitting between them. CDR3 nucleotide sequence: TGTGCCAGTACCCCGTACGGGGGAACAGATACGCAGTATTTT. Its translation is CASTPYGGTDTQYF.

The chain is built from TRBV27 and TRBJ2-2, with D hard to call. The CDR3 is made up of 11 amino acids. Germline loops: CDR1 MNHEY, CDR2 SMNVEV (reference sequence). Trimming pared 6 bases from V and 7 bases from J, leaving 6 bases between. CDR3 loop: CASRRGGELFF. The CDR3 bases are TGTGCCAGCAGGCGCGGCGGGGAGCTGTTTTTT.

The chain links TRBV29-1 to TRBJ2-3; TRBD2 might be the D (6 bases). This CDR3 has 12 amino acids. Between the trimmed V and J ends, which lost 6 bases and 10 bases, there was a span of 17 bases. CDR1 and CDR2 (germline): SQVTM, ANQGSEA. The CDR3 region is CSVQGTDGAQYF. CDR3 bases: TGCAGCGTACAAGGGACTGACGGTGCGCAGTATTTT.

This clone was observed a handful of times. The V and J genes are TRBV6-4 and TRBJ2-1, with D perhaps TRBD1 or TRBD2 (5 bases each). The CDR3 extends over 14 amino acids. CDR1 is MRHNA and CDR2 is SNTAGT in the germline V gene. V gave up 4 bases and J gave up 10 bases, with 17 bases separating them. DNA of the CDR3: TGTGCCAGCAGTGCCGGGACCCGCCACGGAGAGCAGTTCTTC. Residues: CASSAGTRHGEQFF.